A single sample gave rise to the 15 T cell receptor beta chains below, sequenced in a study of blood T cell repertoires in COVID-19 (dated by TCRdb to the early 2020s). Library generation was performed with the immunoSEQ multiplex PCR assay. TCRdb carries this immuneACCESS record with in-frame sequences only. Its versions omit some clonotypes, under half of them owing to an unresolved V gene in the studies checked, with the rest unexplained. The sample includes some 100,000 clones, with approximately 90% observed a single time. The top ten clones comprise more than 0.85% of the sample. Sequences were obtained from peripheral blood. The receptors here all came from a man between 60 and 75 years old with acute or convalescent COVID-19.

This clone was counted between two and nine times. The chain couples TRBV29-1 to TRBJ2-1, with D maybe TRBD2 (6 bases). V was shortened by 0 bases and J by 8 bases, with 11 bases between the two germline ends. This CDR3 comprises 13 residues. The V gene's germline CDR1 is SQVTM and CDR2 ANQGSEA. DNA of the CDR3: TGCAGCGTTGAAGAGGAGGGCGGCTATGAGCAGTTCTTC. This codes for CSVEEEGGYEQFF.

The chain employs TRBV19 and TRBJ1-5; unclear D gene. Germline CDR1 reads LNHDA; CDR2 reads SQIVND (reference sequence). The CDR3 runs 14 residues. V was cut by 2 bases and J by 4 bases, with 9 bases left in between. The CDR3 nucleotides read TGTGCCAGTAGTATACAGGCAACGAATCAGCCCCAGCATTTT. It is translated as CASSIQATNQPQHF.

V gene TRBV10-2 combines with J gene TRBJ1-2; TRBD1 is a possible D gene (6 bases). Germline V lookup: CDR1 WSHSY, CDR2 SAAADI. V lost 7 bases and J lost 4, with 10 bases in between. This CDR3 is 12 amino acids long. The CDR3 reads CASTQGTYGYTF. The CDR3 DNA sequence: TGCGCCAGCACCCAGGGGACCTATGGCTACACCTTC.

In this sample, this clone turned up once. The rearrangement uses TRBV27 and TRBJ1-5; a weak D match, TRBD1 (5 bases). From germline, CDR1 is MNHEY and CDR2 SMNVEV (reference sequence). Trimming cost V 5 bases and J 3 bases, with 14 bases left between them. The CDR3 length is 15 residues. CDR3 coding DNA: TGTGCCAGCAGTCGGGCGACAGACGCCAATCAGCCCCAGCATTTT. This encodes CASSRATDANQPQHF.

The J gene is TRBJ1-5, the V gene TRBV19, with TRBD1 matching 7 bases. Germline CDR1 is LNHDA and CDR2 is SQIVND (reference sequence). This CDR3 spans 14 amino acids. With V trimmed by 7 bases and J by 3 bases, 6 bases remained unmatched. CDR3 nucleotide sequence: TGTGCCAGTAAGCGACAGGGCCCCAATCAGCCCCAGCATTTT. It is translated as CASKRQGPNQPQHF.

The chain joins TRBV27 to TRBJ2-3, with 9 bases aligning to TRBD2. The trim removed 5 bases at V and 4 bases at J, leaving 7 bases unmatched. Germline values: CDR1 MNHEY, CDR2 SMNVEV (reference sequence). The CDR3 runs 15 residues. The CDR3 loop is CASSRAGGLADTQYF. CDR3 DNA: TGTGCCAGCAGTCGAGCGGGAGGACTGGCAGATACGCAGTATTTT.

V is TRBV24-1 and J is TRBJ2-1; 9 nucleotides agree with TRBD2. V trimming: 4 bases; J trimming: 0 bases; junction bases outside the gene matches: 9. This CDR3 spans 18 amino acids. Looked up from germline, CDR1 is KGHDR and CDR2 is SFDVKD. The CDR3: CATSETSGLWGSYNEQFF. The CDR3 nucleotides are TGTGCCACCAGTGAAACTAGCGGGCTATGGGGCTCCTACAATGAGCAGTTCTTC.

This clone appeared a single time. The chain carries TRBV19 and TRBJ2-1, with 13 bases aligning to TRBD2. CDR3 size: 17 residues. V dropped 6 bases and J dropped 2; count of bases not matched to a gene: 7. Germline V gene data show CDR1 as LNHDA and CDR2 as SQIVND (reference sequence). CDR3 nucleotides: TGTGCCAGTAGACCCGGGACTAGCGGGAAAACCTACAATGAGCAGTTCTTC. Translated: CASRPGTSGKTYNEQFF.

This sequence joins TRBV25-1 and TRBJ2-1; unclear D gene. Trimming pared 8 bases from V and 5 bases from J, leaving 13 bases between. CDR1 and CDR2 from the germline V gene are MGHDK and SYGVNS. The CDR3 loop spans 13 amino acids. The DNA for the CDR3 is TGTGCCAGCCGAGAATCACTCCACAATGAGCAGTTCTTC. As protein: CASRESLHNEQFF. Full variable domain (remainder filled in from reference TRBV25-1 and TRBJ2-1): EADIYQTPRYLVIGTGKKITLECSQTMGHDKMYWYQQDPGMELHLIHYSYGVNSTEKGDLSSESTVSRIRTEHFPLTLESARPSHTSQYLCASRESLHNEQFFGPGTRLTVL.

The V and J genes are TRBV6-5 and TRBJ2-5; possible D gene TRBD2, 6 bases. CDR1 is MNHEY, CDR2 SVGAGI, per germline. This CDR3 spans 11 amino acids. This CDR3 is CTAGRWETQYF. The CDR3 DNA reads as TGTACCGCGGGGAGATGGGAGACCCAGTACTTC.

This clone was seen many times. This chain joins TRBV2 and TRBJ2-1; D is unclear. In germline, CDR1 is SNHLY, CDR2 FYNNEI. This CDR3 contains 14 residues. Trimming removed 1 base from V and 9 bases from J, with 13 bases in between. The CDR3 nucleotides read TGTGCCAGCAGTGAAGGGGCCCCGGTCGGTGAGCAGTTCTTC. The encoded protein is CASSEGAPVGEQFF.

The chain recombines TRBV19 with TRBJ2-1; no definite D call. The ends were cut back, 2 bases at V and 8 bases at J, with 10 bases in the middle. In germline, CDR1 is LNHDA, CDR2 SQIVND (reference sequence). The CDR3 length is 13 residues. CDR3 DNA: TGTGCCAGTAGTATAAATAATTTTTATGAGCAGTTCTTC. Encoded protein: CASSINNFYEQFF.

This rearrangement joins TRBV11-3 to TRBJ2-1; D perhaps matches TRBD1 (6 bases). Trimming cost V 5 bases and J 8 bases, with 13 bases left between them. Germline CDR1 SGHNT, CDR2 YENEEA. CDR3 length equals 13 residues. In nucleotides, the CDR3 is TGTGCCAGCAGCCCAACAGGGTTCGATGAGCAGTTCTTC. Encoded protein: CASSPTGFDEQFF.

Note on this clone: The sample contains more than one DNA sequence encoding this CDR3. This rearrangement joins TRBV18 to TRBJ1-1; D is possibly TRBD1 (5 bases). Germline V gene lookup returns CDR1 KGHSH and CDR2 LQKENI. V was cut by 3 bases and J by 1 base, with 6 bases left in between. This CDR3 has 13 amino acids. Written as DNA, the CDR3 is TGTGCCAGCTCACCTGGACAGAACACTGAAGCTTTCTTT. It is translated as CASSPGQNTEAFF.

The J gene is TRBJ2-5, the V gene TRBV19; maybe TRBD2 (5 bases). Trimming took 3 bases from V and 5 from J, leaving 22 bases between them. Per germline, CDR1 LNHDA and CDR2 SQIVND (reference sequence). This CDR3 spans 17 amino acids. The CDR3 region is CASSIGVSATPGETQYF. The CDR3 DNA is TGTGCCAGTAGTATCGGGGTCAGCGCCACACCGGGGGAGACCCAGTACTTC.